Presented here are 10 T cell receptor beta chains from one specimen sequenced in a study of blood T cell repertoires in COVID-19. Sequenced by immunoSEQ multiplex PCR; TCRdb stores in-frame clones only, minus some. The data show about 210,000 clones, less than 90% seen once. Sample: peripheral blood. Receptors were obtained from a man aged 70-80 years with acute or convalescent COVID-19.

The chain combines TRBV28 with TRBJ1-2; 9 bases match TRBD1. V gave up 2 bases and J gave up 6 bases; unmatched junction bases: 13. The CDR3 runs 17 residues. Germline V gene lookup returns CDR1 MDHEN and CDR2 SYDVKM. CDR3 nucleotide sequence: TGTGCCAGCAGTTTAAACCCCGCCCAGACAGGGGGTAATGGCTACACCTTC. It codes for CASSLNPAQTGGNGYTF.

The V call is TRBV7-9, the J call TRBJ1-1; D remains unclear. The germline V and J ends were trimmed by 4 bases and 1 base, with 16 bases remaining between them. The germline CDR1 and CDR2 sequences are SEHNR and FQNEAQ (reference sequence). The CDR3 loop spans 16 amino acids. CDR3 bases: TGTGCCAGCAGCTCCCTAACCGGCGGTTGGAACACTGAAGCTTTCTTT. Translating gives CASSSLTGGWNTEAFF. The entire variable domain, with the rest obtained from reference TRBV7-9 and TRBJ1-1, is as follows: DTGVSQNPRHKITKRGQNVTFRCDPISEHNRLYWYRQTLGQGPEFLTYFQNEAQLEKSRLLSDRFSAERPKGSFSTLEIQRTEQGDSAMYLCASSSLTGGWNTEAFFGQGTRLTVV.

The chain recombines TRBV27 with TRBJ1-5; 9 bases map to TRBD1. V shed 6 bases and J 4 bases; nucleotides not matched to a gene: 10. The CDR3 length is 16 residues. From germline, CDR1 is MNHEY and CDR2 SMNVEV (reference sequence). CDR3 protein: CASRTLSGQGNQPQHF. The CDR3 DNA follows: TGTGCCAGCAGAACCCTCTCGGGACAGGGAAATCAGCCCCAGCATTTT.

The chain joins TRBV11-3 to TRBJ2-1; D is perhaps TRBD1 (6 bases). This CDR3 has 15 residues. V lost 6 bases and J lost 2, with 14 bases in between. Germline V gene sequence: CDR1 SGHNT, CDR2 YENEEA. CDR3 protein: CASSPAGVPYNEQFF. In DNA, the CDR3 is TGTGCCAGCAGTCCAGCAGGGGTCCCCTACAATGAGCAGTTCTTC.

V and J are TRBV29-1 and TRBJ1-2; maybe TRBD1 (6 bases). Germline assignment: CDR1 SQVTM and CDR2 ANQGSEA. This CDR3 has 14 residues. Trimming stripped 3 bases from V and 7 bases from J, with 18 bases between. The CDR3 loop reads CSVEVFGQPSGYTF. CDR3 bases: TGCAGCGTTGAGGTTTTCGGACAGCCTTCTGGCTACACCTTC.

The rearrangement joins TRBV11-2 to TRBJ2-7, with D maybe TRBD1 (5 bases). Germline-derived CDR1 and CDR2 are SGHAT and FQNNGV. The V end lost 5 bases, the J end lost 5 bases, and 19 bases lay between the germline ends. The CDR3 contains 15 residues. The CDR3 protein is CASSLTDKAVHEQYF. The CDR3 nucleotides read TGTGCCAGCAGCCTAACGGACAAGGCGGTCCACGAGCAGTACTTC.

CDR3 loop: CASSHRLAYEQYF. The CDR3 region has the DNA TGTGCCAGCAGCCACAGACTGGCCTACGAGCAGTACTTC. V and J are TRBV4-2 and TRBJ2-7, with D hard to call. Germline V gives CDR1 LGHNA, CDR2 YNFKEQ. The CDR3 has 13 amino acids. V was trimmed by 3 bases and J by 2 bases, leaving 8 bases between them.

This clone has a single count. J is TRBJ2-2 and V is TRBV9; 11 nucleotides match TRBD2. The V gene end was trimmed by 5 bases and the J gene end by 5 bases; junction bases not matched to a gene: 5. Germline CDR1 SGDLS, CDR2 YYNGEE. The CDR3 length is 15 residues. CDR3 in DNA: TGTGCCAGCAGTTTACTAGCGGGAGCAACCGGGGAGCTGTTTTTT. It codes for CASSLLAGATGELFF.

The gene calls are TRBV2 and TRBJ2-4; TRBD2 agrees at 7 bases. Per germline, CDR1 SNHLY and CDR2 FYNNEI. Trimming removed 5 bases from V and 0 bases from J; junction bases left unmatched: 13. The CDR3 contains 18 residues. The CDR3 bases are TGTGCCAGCAGTCTATACAGCGGGGACGAGTTAGCCAAAAACATTCAGTACTTC. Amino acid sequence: CASSLYSGDELAKNIQYF.

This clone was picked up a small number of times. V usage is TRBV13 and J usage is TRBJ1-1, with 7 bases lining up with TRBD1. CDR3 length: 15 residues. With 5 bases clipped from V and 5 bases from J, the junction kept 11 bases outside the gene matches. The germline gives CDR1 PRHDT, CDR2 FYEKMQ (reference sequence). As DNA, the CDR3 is TGTGCCAGCAGCGTAGACAGGGTGGTTGGGACTGAAGCTTTCTTT. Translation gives CASSVDRVVGTEAFF.